A selection of T cell receptor beta chains follows, all from one sample in a study of cytomegalovirus exposure and HLA in healthy donors. Assay: immunoSEQ multiplex PCR; the TCRdb copy retains only in-frame clones and omits some. This sample has some 95,000 clones, with roughly 77% found just once. The sample consisted of PBMCs. These receptors were obtained from a man in his thirties or forties in good health and CMV-seronegative. The CDR3 runs from the conserved cysteine through the conserved F or W. Fields, in order: D gene, V gene, J gene, clone size, CDR3 DNA, CDR3 protein. The D gene is left open where the match is weak. Size is omitted from some rows. Given values are once, few, many or a class for expanded clones.

NA	TRBV27	TRBJ2-3	NA	TGTGCCAGCAGTCCCGGGACAACAAATACGTTAGCGCAGTATTTT	CASSPGTTNTLAQYF
NA	TRBV9	TRBJ2-3	NA	TGTGCCAGCAGCGTAGTCTGGAGCGGCACAGATACGCAGTATTTT	CASSVVWSGTDTQYF
NA	TRBV30	TRBJ1-6	NA	TGTGCCTGGCAAGGGGAAAGCTCCTATAATTCACCCCTCCACTTT	CAWQGESSYNSPLHF
TRBD1	TRBV6-5	TRBJ1-4	once	TGTGCCAGCAGTTACTTTCGGGACAGTGAAAAACTGTTTTTT	CASSYFRDSEKLFF
TRBD1	TRBV5-5	TRBJ2-7	NA	TGTGCCAGCACCTACCGGACAGGGGGCCCATACGAGCAGTACTTC	CASTYRTGGPYEQYF
TRBD1	TRBV30	TRBJ2-1	NA	TGTGCCAGGGGACAGGGGGCCTACAATGAGCAGTTCTTC	CARGQGAYNEQFF
TRBD2	TRBV5-1	TRBJ2-1	NA	TGCGCCAGCCAAGCGCGAGGGGCCGCCCGGGGGGGTTACAATGAGCAGTTCTTC	CASQARGAARGGYNEQFF
NA	TRBV10-3	TRBJ2-2	NA	TGTGCCATCAGTGAGCCCGGGATCGACACCGGGGAGCTGTTTTTT	CAISEPGIDTGELFF
TRBD1	TRBV7-2	TRBJ2-7	NA	TGTGCCAGCAGCCAGGACAGGGGTTACGAGCAGTACTTC	CASSQDRGYEQYF
NA	TRBV10-2	TRBJ2-7	few	TGCGCCAGCAGTGGGGACTTGTCTGGGGAGCAGTACTTC	CASSGDLSGEQYF
TRBD1	TRBV30	TRBJ2-7	NA	TGTGCCTGGAGTGTAGGGACAGGGGATTCCTACGAGCAGTACTTC	CAWSVGTGDSYEQYF
TRBD1	TRBV30	TRBJ2-2	few	TGTGCCTGGAGTGCTAACCCTGGACAGGGGCCCGGGGAGCTGTTTTTT	CAWSANPGQGPGELFF
NA	TRBV28	TRBJ1-2	once	TGTGCCAGCAGTCCCTCGGGCGCCCGGGAGGACTATGGCTACACCTTC	CASSPSGAREDYGYTF
NA	TRBV30	TRBJ2-2	NA	TGTGCCTGGAGTGCCGGACCCGAGGGCGGGGAGCTGTTTTTT	CAWSAGPEGGELFF
NA	TRBV6-1	TRBJ1-3	NA	TGTGCCAGCAGTCAGGGAGGGTTCGGAAACACCATATATTTT	CASSQGGFGNTIYF
NA	TRBV5-6	TRBJ1-2	NA	TGTGCCAGCAGCTTGGATCGGGTTTCCTCTGGCTACACCTTC	CASSLDRVSSGYTF
TRBD1	TRBV5-1	TRBJ1-2	NA	TGCGCCAGCTCCTCCTTCCGGGACAGGGGAACCTATGGCTACACCTTC	CASSSFRDRGTYGYTF
NA	TRBV11-1	TRBJ2-5	NA	TGTGCCAGCAGCCCGGACTTCCTAGGCCAGTACTTC	CASSPDFLGQYF
NA	TRBV9	TRBJ1-1	NA	TGTGCCAGCAGCGTAGCGGCAGGGGCCCACACTGAAGCTTTCTTT	CASSVAAGAHTEAFF
TRBD2	TRBV6-1	TRBJ2-5	NA	TGTGCCAGCAGTGGTTTCTCTAGCGGGGGGCCCCGTAGAGAGACCCAGTACTTC	CASSGFSSGGPRRETQYF
NA	TRBV5-1	TRBJ1-4	NA	TGCGCCAGCAGCTTGGCCGGTAGTGAAAAACTGTTTTTT	CASSLAGSEKLFF
NA	TRBV4-3	TRBJ2-2	NA	TGCGCCAGCAGCCCCTCCGGCGGGGTCGGATGGACCGGGGAGCTGTTTTTT	CASSPSGGVGWTGELFF
NA	TRBV5-6	TRBJ2-3	NA	TGTGCCAGCAGCTTGCCGGGGGAGGCTAGCACAGATACGCAGTATTTT	CASSLPGEASTDTQYF
NA	TRBV25-1	TRBJ1-1	medium-sized	TGTGCCAGCAGCCTAGCTTTCGAGCCCTTGAACACTGAAGCTTTCTTT	CASSLAFEPLNTEAFF
NA	TRBV11-2	TRBJ2-5	NA	TGTGCCAGCAGCCCGCCTGCGGGGCAAGAGACCCAGTACTTC	CASSPPAGQETQYF
NA	TRBV14	TRBJ1-2	few	TGTGCCAGCAGCCAAGCGGGGGTCCACGGCTACACCTTC	CASSQAGVHGYTF
TRBD2	TRBV30	TRBJ2-1	NA	TGTGCCTGGAGCCCGCCCGGGCTAGCGGGATGGTATGAGCAGTTCTTC	CAWSPPGLAGWYEQFF
TRBD1	TRBV19	TRBJ2-7	few	TGTGCCAGTAGTCCCTGGACAGGTGCCTCCTACGAGCAGTACTTC	CASSPWTGASYEQYF
TRBD1	TRBV5-4	TRBJ2-7	few	TGTGCCAGCAGCTTGATGGGACAGGGGGACTACGAGCAGTACTTC	CASSLMGQGDYEQYF
TRBD1	TRBV5-1	TRBJ1-1	NA	TGCGCCAGCAGCTACGCTGCCGGGACAGGGGGTACTGAAGCTTTCTTT	CASSYAAGTGGTEAFF
TRBD2	TRBV4-3	TRBJ2-5	once	TGCGCCAGCAGCCTCGGGACTAGCGGGGAAGAGACCCAGTACTTC	CASSLGTSGEETQYF
TRBD1	TRBV9	TRBJ1-4	NA	TGTGCCAGCAGCCCCTGGGACAGTCTTAATGAAAAACTGTTTTTT	CASSPWDSLNEKLFF
NA	TRBV28	TRBJ2-5	NA	TGTGCCAGCAGTTTTTGGGCAGATCAAGAGACCCAGTACTTC	CASSFWADQETQYF
TRBD1	TRBV4-1	TRBJ1-2	NA	TGCGCCAGCAGCCTTGGGACAGCTAACTATGGCTACACCTTC	CASSLGTANYGYTF
NA	TRBV7-6	TRBJ2-1	NA	TGTGCCAGCAGCTTAGGCCCCCAGGGCGGGGAGCAAGGTGAGCAGTTCTTC	CASSLGPQGGEQGEQFF
NA	TRBV11-2	TRBJ2-7	once	TGTGCCAGCAGCTTAGCACCGGGCTACGAGCAGTACTTC	CASSLAPGYEQYF
NA	TRBV7-9	TRBJ1-6	NA	TGTGCCAGCAGCTTAGTGCAGGGGTACTCACCCCTCCACTTT	CASSLVQGYSPLHF
TRBD1	TRBV2	TRBJ2-5	NA	TGTGCCAGCAACCGACAGGGCGGAGAGACCCAGTACTTC	CASNRQGGETQYF
NA	TRBV4-3	TRBJ2-4	once	TGCGCCAGCAGCCAAGCGCACAGGGTGGAAAACATTCAGTACTTC	CASSQAHRVENIQYF
NA	TRBV5-4	TRBJ2-1	NA	TGTGCCAGCAGCTTGCGGGGCTCCTACAATGAGCAGTTCTTC	CASSLRGSYNEQFF
NA	TRBV2	TRBJ1-5	once	TGTGCCAGCAGTGTCATACAGGGTAGGGAACAGCCCCAGCATTTT	CASSVIQGREQPQHF
NA	TRBV30	TRBJ1-3	few	TGTGCCTGGAGTGTAGCTCTGATCTCTGGAAACACCATATATTTT	CAWSVALISGNTIYF
TRBD1	TRBV19	TRBJ2-2	once	TGTGCCAGTAGTGGCCGGGACAGGGGAAGGAACGGGGAGCTGTTTTTT	CASSGRDRGRNGELFF
NA	TRBV5-6	TRBJ1-1	NA	TGTGCCAGCAGCTTGATTAGGGGTAACACTGAAGCTTTCTTT	CASSLIRGNTEAFF
NA	TRBV5-4	TRBJ2-1	NA	TGTGCCAGCAGCTTCGGGACTCTGGGTCACAATGAGCAGTTCTTC	CASSFGTLGHNEQFF
NA	TRBV5-1	TRBJ2-7	NA	TGCGCCAGCAGTACAGGCCTTTTCTCCTACGAGCAGTACTTC	CASSTGLFSYEQYF
TRBD1	TRBV6-1	TRBJ1-6	NA	TGTGCCAGCAGTGAACTGACAGGGGGCAATTCACCCCTCCACTTT	CASSELTGGNSPLHF
NA	TRBV6-5	TRBJ2-7	once	TGTGCCAGCAGCCTGGGACATTCCTACGAGCAGTACTTC	CASSLGHSYEQYF
NA	TRBV30	TRBJ2-7	NA	TGTGCCTGGAGGGGCGTTACCTACGAGCAGTACTTC	CAWRGVTYEQYF
NA	TRBV5-4	TRBJ2-7	NA	TGTGCCAGCAGCTCTGAGTTAGGGGCGGTCTCCTACGAGCAGTACTTC	CASSSELGAVSYEQYF
TRBD2	TRBV9	TRBJ2-3	NA	TGTGCCAGCAGCGTAAGCCATGGGGGGGGAGATACGCAGTATTTT	CASSVSHGGGDTQYF
NA	TRBV14	TRBJ1-1	NA	TGTGCCAGCAGCCAATACTTGGAGGCAGGGAGGGGAGCTTTCTTT	CASSQYLEAGRGAFF
NA	TRBV28	TRBJ2-3	NA	TGTGCCAGCATCGTGGGGGGTGGGAGCACAGATACGCAGTATTTT	CASIVGGGSTDTQYF
TRBD1	TRBV5-4	TRBJ1-6	NA	TGTGCCAGCAGCTCAGGATGGGACAGGGAGGCACCCCTCCACTTT	CASSSGWDREAPLHF
TRBD1	TRBV19	TRBJ1-5	NA	TGTGCCAGTAGTATAGACAGGGCAGGGGGGTATAGCAATCAGCCCCAGCATTTT	CASSIDRAGGYSNQPQHF
NA	TRBV4-2	TRBJ2-1	NA	TGTGCCAGCAGCCAAGATACGGATGAGCAGTTCTTC	CASSQDTDEQFF
NA	TRBV30	TRBJ1-6	NA	TGTGCCTGGACCGACTCGAGCTTCTATAATTCACCCCTCCACTTT	CAWTDSSFYNSPLHF
TRBD1	TRBV6-5	TRBJ2-5	NA	TGTGCCAGCAGCCGACAGGGCCCGGGTGAGCAGTACTTC	CASSRQGPGEQYF
NA	TRBV4-3	TRBJ1-1	NA	TGCGCCAGCAGCCAAGATTCTGCAGGGAACACTGAAGCTTTCTTT	CASSQDSAGNTEAFF